The present TCR beta chain was sequenced within a study of T-cell memory formation after mild COVID-19. A single record per CDR3 protein comes from TCRdb applying MiXCR to the 5' RACE reads. The data show 250,000 to 300,000 distinct CDR3 sequences, with around 15% seen just once and roughly 23% held by the top ten. Sequenced sample: PBMCs or a T cell subset sorted from them (not recorded which). The receptor was isolated from a man younger than 35 who had mild COVID-19 (a few samples of this study predate the infection). Cell type and time point are not known.

CDR3 nucleotides: TGTGCCAGCAGTAAGCCGGGACAGGCGATCTATGGCTACACCTTC. Translating gives CASSKPGQAIYGYTF. The rearrangement uses TRBV6-2 or TRBV6-3 and TRBJ1-2; 8 nucleotides align to TRBD1. The CDR3 length is 15 residues. Per germline, CDR1 MNHEY and CDR2 SVGEGT. J was trimmed by 4 bases and V by 5 bases; bases with no gene match: 9.